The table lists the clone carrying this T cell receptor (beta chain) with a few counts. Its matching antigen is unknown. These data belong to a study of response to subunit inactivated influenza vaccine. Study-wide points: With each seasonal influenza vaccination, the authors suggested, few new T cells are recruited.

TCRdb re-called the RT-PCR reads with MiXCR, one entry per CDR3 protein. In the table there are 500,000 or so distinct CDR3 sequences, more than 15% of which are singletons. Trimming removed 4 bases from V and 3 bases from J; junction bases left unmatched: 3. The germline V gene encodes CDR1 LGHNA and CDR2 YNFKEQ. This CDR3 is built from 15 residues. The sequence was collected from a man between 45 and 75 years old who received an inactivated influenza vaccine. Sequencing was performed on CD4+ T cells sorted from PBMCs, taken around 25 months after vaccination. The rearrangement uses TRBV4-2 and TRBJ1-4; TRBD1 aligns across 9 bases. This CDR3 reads CASSPQGAANEKLFF. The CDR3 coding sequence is TGTGCCAGCAGCCCACAGGGGGCGGCTAATGAAAAACTGTTTTTT.